This entry lists 17 T cell receptor beta chains sequenced from one sample in a study of T cell responses to AZD1222 COVID-19 vaccine. TCRdb keeps only in-frame clones here, not all; method: immunoSEQ multiplex PCR. The repertoire holds about 130,000 clones, around 90% seen once, with 3.5% to 5% in the top ten. Sequenced material: peripheral blood, taken on day 0 of AZD1222 vaccination. Receptors were obtained from an adult in good health.

The chain couples TRBV7-2 to TRBJ2-2; D is tentatively TRBD1 or TRBD2 (6 bases each). This CDR3 is built from 17 residues. V lost 2 bases and J 1 base, leaving 14 bases between the germline ends. Germline assignment: CDR1 SGHTA and CDR2 FQGNSA. The CDR3 DNA reads as TGTGCCAGCAGCTTAAAGTTCAGGGGAGGGAACACCGGGGAGCTGTTTTTT. Its protein is CASSLKFRGGNTGELFF.

The chain employs TRBV29-1 and TRBJ2-3, with D possibly matching TRBD1 (5 bases). Germline loops: CDR1 SQVTM, CDR2 ANQGSEA. V lost 1 base, J lost 1 base, and 15 bases lay in between. This CDR3 spans 16 amino acids. CDR3 DNA sequence: TGCAGCGTTGAAGGGGGCAATGTATTTGGCACAGATACGCAGTATTTT. Amino acid sequence: CSVEGGNVFGTDTQYF.

This chain joins TRBV6-5 and TRBJ1-5; the D is unclear. There are 15 residues in the CDR3. Germline CDR1 is MNHEY and CDR2 is SVGAGI. The V gene lost 6 bases and the J gene lost 3 bases, with 15 bases spanning the gap. The CDR3 sequence is CASSQLRSDNQPQHF. The CDR3 DNA reads as TGTGCCAGCAGCCAATTGAGGAGTGACAATCAGCCCCAGCATTTT.

The chain employs TRBV24-1 and TRBJ2-1; TRBD1 is a possible D gene (7 bases). V was cut by 6 bases and J by 3 bases, with 17 bases left in between. The CDR3 is 16 residues long. Germline assignment: CDR1 KGHDR and CDR2 SFDVKD. CDR3 residues: CATSRGDRTFYNEQFF. The CDR3 coding sequence is TGTGCCACCAGTAGGGGGGACAGAACATTCTACAATGAGCAGTTCTTC.

The chain uses TRBV21-1 and TRBJ2-3; the table's D gene call, TRBD1, was not cross checked with the DNA. TRBV21-1 is a known pseudogene. The CDR3 extends over 19 amino acids. CDR3 bases: TGTGCCAGCAGCTTTTACCCGACAGGCCATTGGGGCTTTAACGATACGCAGTATTTT. Residues: CASSFYPTGHWGFNDTQYF.

In its sample, this clone was seen once. CDR3 in amino acids: CASSPLPGTDSGNTIYF. DNA for the CDR3: TGTGCCAGCAGCCCGCTGCCCGGGACAGACTCTGGAAACACCATATATTTT. V and J are TRBV5-6 and TRBJ1-3, with TRBD1 identical over 7 bases. Germline CDR1 SGHDT, CDR2 YYEEEE. V lost 4 bases and J lost 0; bases outside the gene matches: 10. This CDR3 has 17 residues.

V usage is TRBV7-2 and J usage is TRBJ1-1, with D unresolved. V gave up 1 base and J gave up 3 bases, with 12 bases separating them. Germline V gene lookup returns CDR1 SGHTA and CDR2 FQGNSA. The CDR3 loop spans 15 amino acids. The CDR3 DNA reads TGTGCCAGCAGCTTAGGTTCTACCAAGTACACTGAAGCTTTCTTT. It encodes CASSLGSTKYTEAFF.

In its sample, this clone was seen once. The chain uses TRBV5-1 and TRBJ1-4; weak D call: TRBD1 (6 bases). Trimming pared 5 bases from V and 4 bases from J, leaving 15 bases between. This CDR3 is built from 15 residues. CDR1 and CDR2 (germline): SGHRS, YFSETQ. CDR3 sequence reads: CASRSFGDNNEKLFF. The CDR3 DNA follows: TGCGCCAGCAGATCCTTCGGGGACAATAATGAAAAACTGTTTTTT.

This sequence joins TRBV30 and TRBJ1-1; D is uncertain. Between the trimmed V and J ends, which lost 3 bases and 3 bases, there was a span of 14 bases. CDR3 length: 14 amino acids. Germline V gives CDR1 GTSNPN, CDR2 SVGIG (reference sequence). The CDR3 DNA reads as TGTGCCTGGAGCGGCACCTTGGGAGACACTGAAGCTTTCTTT. The encoded protein is CAWSGTLGDTEAFF.

This clone was picked up one time. The gene calls are TRBV9 and TRBJ1-2; D is unresolved. Germline lookup yields CDR1 SGDLS and CDR2 YYNGEE. Trimming took 0 bases from V and 7 from J, leaving 13 bases between them. The CDR3 length is 14 residues. The DNA for the CDR3 is TGTGCCAGCAGCGTAGCGGAGGGTTCGGGTGGCTACACCTTC. Amino acid sequence: CASSVAEGSGGYTF.

This sequence joins TRBV20-1 and TRBJ1-1, with D hard to call. The V and J ends lost 3 bases and 0 bases respectively, with 14 bases between them. The CDR3 loop spans 15 amino acids. Germline CDR1 is DFQATT and CDR2 is SNEGSKA (reference sequence). The CDR3 sequence is CSASLGYAMNTEAFF. Written as DNA, the CDR3 is TGCAGTGCTAGTTTGGGGTACGCGATGAACACTGAAGCTTTCTTT.

The chain is built from TRBV10-3 and TRBJ2-7; 7 bases line up with TRBD2. After removal of 2 bases from V and 4 bases from J, the junction contained 5 bases not matched to a gene. CDR3 length: 14 amino acids. CDR1 and CDR2 from the germline V gene are ENHRY and SYGVKD. The CDR3 loop reads CAISETRAGYEQYF. The CDR3 DNA reads as TGTGCCATCAGTGAGACTAGAGCGGGGTACGAGCAGTACTTC.

The gene calls are TRBV28 and TRBJ2-1; a possible D gene is TRBD2 (5 bases). Germline V gene sequence: CDR1 MDHEN, CDR2 SYDVKM. The germline V and J ends were trimmed by 6 bases and 0 bases, with 12 bases remaining between them. This CDR3 has 15 residues. This chain's CDR3 is CASSAGGSSYNEQFF. DNA for the CDR3: TGTGCCAGCAGCGCAGGAGGTAGCTCCTACAATGAGCAGTTCTTC.

Comments on this clone: At one of its ends the junction is not consistent with the germline gene, which may arise from a read error. The chain has TRBV7-2 and TRBJ1-5; D is unresolved. The CDR3 sequence is 14 residues long. Germline V gives CDR1 SGHTA, CDR2 FQGNSA. CDR3 in amino acids: CASSLDSSYQPQHF. The CDR3 DNA reads as TGTGCCAGCAGCTTAGACAGTAGCTATCAGCCCCAGCATTTT.

This clone occurred once. The chain couples TRBV2 to TRBJ2-5; D is undetermined. This CDR3 region has 13 residues. From germline, CDR1 is SNHLY and CDR2 FYNNEI. V lost 3 bases, J lost 3 bases, and 8 bases lay in between. The CDR3 is CASSEDREETQYF. CDR3 coding DNA: TGTGCCAGCAGTGAGGATAGGGAAGAGACCCAGTACTTC.

This chain connects TRBV6-5 to TRBJ2-7; D is possibly TRBD1 (6 bases). Germline values: CDR1 MNHEY, CDR2 SVGAGI. V lost 7 bases to trimming and J lost 5 bases, with 18 bases between them. The CDR3 is made up of 14 amino acids. CDR3 DNA: TGTGCCAGCAAAGCCGGGACATCGGTCCACGAGCAGTACTTC. Protein sequence: CASKAGTSVHEQYF.

V and J are TRBV7-8 and TRBJ1-1, with a weak D call TRBD1 (5 bases). CDR1 and CDR2 from the germline V gene are SGHVS and FQNEAQ. V lost 5 bases and J 0 bases, leaving 10 bases between the germline ends. There are 14 residues in the CDR3. The CDR3 DNA follows: TGTGCCAGCAGCGGACACATCATGAACACTGAAGCTTTCTTT. The encoded protein is CASSGHIMNTEAFF.